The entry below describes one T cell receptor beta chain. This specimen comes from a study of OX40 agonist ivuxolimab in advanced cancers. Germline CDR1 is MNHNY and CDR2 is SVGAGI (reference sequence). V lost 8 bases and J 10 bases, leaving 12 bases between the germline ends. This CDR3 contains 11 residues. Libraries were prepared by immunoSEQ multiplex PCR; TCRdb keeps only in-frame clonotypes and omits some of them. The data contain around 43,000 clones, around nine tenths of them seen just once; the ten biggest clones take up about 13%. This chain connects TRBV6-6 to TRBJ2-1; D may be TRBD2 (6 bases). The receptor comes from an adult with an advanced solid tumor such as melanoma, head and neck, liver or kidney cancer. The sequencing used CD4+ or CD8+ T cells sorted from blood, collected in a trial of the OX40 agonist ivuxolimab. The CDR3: CASAIGREQFF. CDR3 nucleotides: TGTGCCAGCGCCATAGGGAGGGAGCAGTTCTTC.